The 6 T cell receptor beta chains below all came from one sample that was sequenced in a study of blood T cell repertoires in COVID-19. The repertoire was sequenced with immunoSEQ multiplex PCR; TCRdb's copy has only in-frame clones and lacks some. The sample records about 180,000 clones, approximately 86% being singletons. Sequenced: peripheral blood. The receptors come from a man in his fifties with active or convalescent COVID-19.

This clone showed up just a few times. The V call is TRBV9, the J call TRBJ2-3; TRBD2 matches at 11 bases. The germline CDR1 and CDR2 sequences are SGDLS and YYNGEE. The V segment lost 2 bases and the J segment 5 bases; nucleotides outside the gene matches: 1. The CDR3 is 14 residues long. CDR3 sequence reads: CASSVGLAGDTQYF. Written as DNA, the CDR3 is TGTGCCAGCAGCGTCGGACTAGCGGGAGATACGCAGTATTTT.

This rearrangement joins TRBV11-2 to TRBJ2-7, with TRBD1 identical over 9 bases. This CDR3 contains 14 residues. V lost 5 bases, J lost 1 base, and 3 bases stayed unmatched. Germline CDR1 and CDR2: SGHAT and FQNNGV. The CDR3 coding sequence is TGTGCCAGCAGCCCCGGGACAGGGTCCTACGAGCAGTACTTC. Translation: CASSPGTGSYEQYF. Full variable domain (remainder filled in from reference TRBV11-2 and TRBJ2-7): EAGVAQSPRYKIIEKRQSVAFWCNPISGHATLYWYQQILGQGPKLLIQFQNNGVVDDSQLPKDRFSAERLKGVDSTLKIQPAKLEDSAVYLCASSPGTGSYEQYFGPGTRLTVT.

The gene calls are TRBV5-1 and TRBJ1-1; D is perhaps TRBD1 (6 bases). The V gene's germline CDR1 is SGHRS and CDR2 YFSETQ. The CDR3 has 13 amino acids. Trimming took 3 bases from V and 4 from J, leaving 10 bases between them. The CDR3 sequence: CASSWTESTEAFF. The CDR3 DNA is TGCGCCAGCAGCTGGACAGAAAGCACTGAAGCTTTCTTT. The whole variable domain, remainder taken from reference TRBV5-1 and TRBJ1-1, is KAGVTQTPRYLIKTRGQQVTLSCSPISGHRSVSWYQQTPGQGLQFLFEYFSETQRNKGNFPGRFSGRQFSNSRSEMNVSTLELGDSALYLCASSWTESTEAFFGQGTRLTVV.

The chain joins TRBV20-1 to TRBJ2-1; D remains unclear. CDR3 length equals 10 residues. Germline V CDR1 and CDR2: DFQATT, SNEGSKA (reference sequence). The ends were cut back, 3 bases at V and 5 bases at J, with 2 bases in the middle. CDR3: CSASDNEQFF. CDR3 DNA: TGCAGTGCTAGCGACAATGAGCAGTTCTTC.

This rearrangement joins TRBV14 to TRBJ1-6, with TRBD1 identical over 7 bases. The CDR3 runs to 16 residues. Germline CDR1 is SGHDN and CDR2 is FVKESK. J lost 4 bases, V lost 5 bases, and 8 bases had no gene match. The CDR3 DNA follows: TGTGCCAGCAGCGCATGGGGGGACAGTTATAATTCACCCCTCCACTTT. It yields the protein CASSAWGDSYNSPLHF.

This clone has only one observation. This rearrangement joins TRBV5-3 to TRBJ2-3; TRBD2 agrees at 15 bases. TRBV5-3 is identified as an open reading frame with a role that is uncertain. This CDR3 region has 16 residues. The junction had 4 bases not matched to a gene; V was cut back by 4 bases and J by 4 bases. The CDR3 sequence: CARSGLAGGVADTQYF. Written as DNA, the CDR3 is TGTGCCAGAAGCGGACTAGCGGGAGGGGTTGCAGATACGCAGTATTTT.